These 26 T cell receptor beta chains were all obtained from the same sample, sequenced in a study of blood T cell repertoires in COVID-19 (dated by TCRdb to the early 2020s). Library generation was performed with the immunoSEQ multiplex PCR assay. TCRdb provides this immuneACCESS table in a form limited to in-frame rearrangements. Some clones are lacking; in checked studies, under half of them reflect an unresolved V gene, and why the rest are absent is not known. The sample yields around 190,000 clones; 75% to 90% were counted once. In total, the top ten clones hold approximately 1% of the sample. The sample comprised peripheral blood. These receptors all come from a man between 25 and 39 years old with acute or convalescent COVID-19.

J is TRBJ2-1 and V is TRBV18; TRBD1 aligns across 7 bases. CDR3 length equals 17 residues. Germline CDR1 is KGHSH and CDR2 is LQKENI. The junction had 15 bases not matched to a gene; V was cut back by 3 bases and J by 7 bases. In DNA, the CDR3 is TGTGCCAGCTCACCTTTAGCCCCCAGGGCAGGGGGAAATGAGCAGTTCTTC. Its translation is CASSPLAPRAGGNEQFF.

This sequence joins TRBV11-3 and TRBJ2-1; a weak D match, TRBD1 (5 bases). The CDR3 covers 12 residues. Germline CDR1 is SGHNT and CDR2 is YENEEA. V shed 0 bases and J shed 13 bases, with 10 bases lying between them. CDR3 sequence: CASSLDRGDQFF. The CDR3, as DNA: TGTGCCAGCAGCTTAGATAGGGGTGATCAGTTCTTC.

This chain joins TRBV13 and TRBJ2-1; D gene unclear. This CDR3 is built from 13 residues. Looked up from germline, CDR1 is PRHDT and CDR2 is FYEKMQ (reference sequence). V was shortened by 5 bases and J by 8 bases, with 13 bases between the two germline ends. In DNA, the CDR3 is TGTGCCAGCAGCCCTTCCGTAAACTATGAGCAGTTCTTC. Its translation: CASSPSVNYEQFF. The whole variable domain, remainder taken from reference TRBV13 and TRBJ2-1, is AAGVIQSPRHLIKEKRETATLKCYPIPRHDTVYWYQQGPGQDPQFLISFYEKMQSDKGSIPDRFSAQQFSDYHSELNMSSLELGDSALYFCASSPSVNYEQFFGPGTRLTVL.

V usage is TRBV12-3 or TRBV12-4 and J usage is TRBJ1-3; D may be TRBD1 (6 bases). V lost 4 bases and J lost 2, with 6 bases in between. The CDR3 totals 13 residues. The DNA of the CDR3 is TGTGCCAGCAGTTGGACAGCTGGAAACACCATATATTTT. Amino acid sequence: CASSWTAGNTIYF.

In nucleotides, the CDR3 is TGCGCCAGCAGCCAAGTGGCAGGCAGGAACACTGAAGCTTTCTTT. It is translated as CASSQVAGRNTEAFF. V and J are TRBV4-1 and TRBJ1-1; D ambiguous. Trimming took 1 base from V and 1 from J, leaving 10 bases between them. This CDR3 spans 15 amino acids. The germline V gene encodes CDR1 MGHRA and CDR2 YSYEKL.

The CDR3 nucleotides read TGTGCCAGCAGCCAAGACAGGGGCCAAGAGACCCAGTACTTC. The encoded protein is CASSQDRGQETQYF. V usage is TRBV3-1 (or the pseudogene TRBV3-2) and J usage is TRBJ2-5; D is perhaps TRBD1 (6 bases). V lost 0 bases and J lost 1, with 6 bases in between. Germline V gene sequence: CDR1 LGHDT, CDR2 YNNKEL (reference sequence). This CDR3 comprises 14 residues.

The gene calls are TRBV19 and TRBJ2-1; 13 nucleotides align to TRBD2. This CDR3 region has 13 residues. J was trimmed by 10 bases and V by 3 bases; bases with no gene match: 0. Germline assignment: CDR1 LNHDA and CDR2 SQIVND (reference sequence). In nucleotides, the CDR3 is TGTGCCAGTAGTATGACTAGCGGGAGGGAGCAGTTCTTC. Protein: CASSMTSGREQFF. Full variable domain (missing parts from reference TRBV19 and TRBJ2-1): DGGITQSPKYLFRKEGQNVTLSCEQNLNHDAMYWYRQDPGQGLRLIYYSQIVNDFQKGDIAEGYSVSREKKESFPLTVTSAQKNPTAFYLCASSMTSGREQFFGPGTRLTVL.

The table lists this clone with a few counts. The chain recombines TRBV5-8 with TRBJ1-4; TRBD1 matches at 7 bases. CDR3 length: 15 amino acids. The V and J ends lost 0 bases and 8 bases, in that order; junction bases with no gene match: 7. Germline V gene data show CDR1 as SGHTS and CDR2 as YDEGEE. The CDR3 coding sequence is TGTGCCAGCAGCTTGGTTCTACAGGGGAACGAAAAACTGTTTTTT. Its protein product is CASSLVLQGNEKLFF.

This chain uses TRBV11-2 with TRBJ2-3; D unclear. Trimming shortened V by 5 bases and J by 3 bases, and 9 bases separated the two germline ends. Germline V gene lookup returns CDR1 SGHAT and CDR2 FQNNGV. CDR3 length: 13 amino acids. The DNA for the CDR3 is TGTGCCAGCAGCCTTTACTTGACAGATACGCAGTATTTT. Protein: CASSLYLTDTQYF.

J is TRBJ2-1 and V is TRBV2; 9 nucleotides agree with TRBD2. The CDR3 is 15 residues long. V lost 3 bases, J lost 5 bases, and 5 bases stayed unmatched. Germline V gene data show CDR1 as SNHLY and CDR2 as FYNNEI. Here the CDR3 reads CASSDRLAGNNEQFF. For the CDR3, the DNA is TGTGCCAGCAGTGATAGGCTAGCGGGAAACAATGAGCAGTTCTTC.

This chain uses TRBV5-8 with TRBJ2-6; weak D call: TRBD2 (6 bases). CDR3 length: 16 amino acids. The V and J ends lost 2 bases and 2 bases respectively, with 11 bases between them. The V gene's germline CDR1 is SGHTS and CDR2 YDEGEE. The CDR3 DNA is TGTGCCAGCAGCTTAGAGGGACTGGCTGGGGCCAACGTCCTGACTTTC. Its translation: CASSLEGLAGANVLTF.

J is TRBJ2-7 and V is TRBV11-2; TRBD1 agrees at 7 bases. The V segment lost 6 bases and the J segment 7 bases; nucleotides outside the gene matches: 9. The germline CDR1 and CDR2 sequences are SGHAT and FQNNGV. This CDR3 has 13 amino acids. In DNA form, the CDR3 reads TGTGCCAGCAGTCGGGACAGATTGAGAGAGCAGTACTTC. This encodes CASSRDRLREQYF. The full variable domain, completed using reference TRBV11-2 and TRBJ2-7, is EAGVAQSPRYKIIEKRQSVAFWCNPISGHATLYWYQQILGQGPKLLIQFQNNGVVDDSQLPKDRFSAERLKGVDSTLKIQPAKLEDSAVYLCASSRDRLREQYFGPGTRLTVT.

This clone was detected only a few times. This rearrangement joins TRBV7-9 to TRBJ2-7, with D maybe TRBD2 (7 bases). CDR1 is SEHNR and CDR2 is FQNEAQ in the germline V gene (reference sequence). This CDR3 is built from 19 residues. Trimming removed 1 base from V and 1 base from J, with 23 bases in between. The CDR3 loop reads CASSLDSLGGGRASYEQYF. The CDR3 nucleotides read TGTGCCAGCAGCTTAGACTCACTGGGCGGGGGCAGGGCGTCCTACGAGCAGTACTTC.

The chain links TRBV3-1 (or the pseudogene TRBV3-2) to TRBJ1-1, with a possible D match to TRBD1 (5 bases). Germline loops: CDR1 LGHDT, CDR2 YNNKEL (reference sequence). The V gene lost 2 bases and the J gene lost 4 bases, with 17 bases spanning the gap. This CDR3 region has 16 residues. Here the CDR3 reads CASSQYMSGSGTEAFF. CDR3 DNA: TGTGCCAGCAGCCAATATATGTCAGGGTCAGGCACTGAAGCTTTCTTT.

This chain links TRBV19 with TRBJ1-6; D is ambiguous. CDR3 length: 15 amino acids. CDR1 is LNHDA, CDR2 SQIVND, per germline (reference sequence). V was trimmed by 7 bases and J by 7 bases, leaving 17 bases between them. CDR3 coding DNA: TGTGCCAGTATTCCGCAGTCGTCTGGCAATTCACCCCTCCACTTT. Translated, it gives CASIPQSSGNSPLHF.

CDR3 coding DNA: TGTGCCAGTAGCGGGGGGTCCCCAAGCTCCTACGAGCAGTACTTC. Translating gives CASSGGSPSSYEQYF. The gene calls are TRBV19 and TRBJ2-7; 7 nucleotides agree with TRBD2. The CDR3 length is 15 residues. Germline lookup yields CDR1 LNHDA and CDR2 SQIVND (reference sequence). The ends lost 6 bases at V and 0 bases at J; junction bases unmatched: 8.

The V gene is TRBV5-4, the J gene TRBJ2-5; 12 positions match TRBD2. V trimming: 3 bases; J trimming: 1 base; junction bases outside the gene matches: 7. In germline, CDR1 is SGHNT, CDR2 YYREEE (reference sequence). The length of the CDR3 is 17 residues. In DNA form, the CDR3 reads TGTGCCAGCAGCTCTCTAGCGGGAGGGCGGTTCCAAGAGACCCAGTACTTC. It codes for CASSSLAGGRFQETQYF.

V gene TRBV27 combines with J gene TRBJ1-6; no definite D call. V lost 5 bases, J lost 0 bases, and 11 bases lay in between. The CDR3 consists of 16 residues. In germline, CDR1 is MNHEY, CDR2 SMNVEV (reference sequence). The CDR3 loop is CASSQWLISYNSPLHF. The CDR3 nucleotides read TGTGCCAGCAGTCAGTGGTTAATCTCCTATAATTCACCCCTCCACTTT.

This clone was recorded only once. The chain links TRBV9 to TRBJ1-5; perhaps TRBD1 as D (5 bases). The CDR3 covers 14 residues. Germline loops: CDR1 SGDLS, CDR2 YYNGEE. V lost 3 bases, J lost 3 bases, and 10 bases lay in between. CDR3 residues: CASSAQGNNQPQHF. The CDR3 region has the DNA TGTGCCAGCAGCGCCCAGGGTAACAATCAGCCCCAGCATTTT.

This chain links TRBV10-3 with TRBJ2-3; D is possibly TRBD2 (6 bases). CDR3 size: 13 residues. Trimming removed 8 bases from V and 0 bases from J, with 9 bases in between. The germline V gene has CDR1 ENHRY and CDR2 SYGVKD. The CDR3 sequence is CAIGRGSTDTQYF. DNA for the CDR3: TGTGCCATCGGTCGGGGGAGCACAGATACGCAGTATTTT.

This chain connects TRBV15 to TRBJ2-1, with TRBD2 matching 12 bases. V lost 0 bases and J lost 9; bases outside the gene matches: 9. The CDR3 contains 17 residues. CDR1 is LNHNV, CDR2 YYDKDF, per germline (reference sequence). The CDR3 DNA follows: TGTGCCACCAGCAGAGACCTACTAGCGGGAGGCCCCTTTGAGCAGTTCTTC. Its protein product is CATSRDLLAGGPFEQFF.

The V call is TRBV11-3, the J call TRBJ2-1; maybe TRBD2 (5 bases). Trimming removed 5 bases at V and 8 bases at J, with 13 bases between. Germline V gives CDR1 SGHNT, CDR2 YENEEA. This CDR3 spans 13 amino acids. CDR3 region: CASSTRTRHEQFF. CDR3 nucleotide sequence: TGTGCCAGCAGCACTAGGACCAGACATGAGCAGTTCTTC.

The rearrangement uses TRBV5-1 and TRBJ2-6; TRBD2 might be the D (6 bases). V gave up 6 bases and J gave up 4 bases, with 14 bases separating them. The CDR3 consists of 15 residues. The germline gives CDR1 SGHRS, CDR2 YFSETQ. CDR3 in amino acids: CASTTTGAGANVLTF. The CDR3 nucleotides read TGCGCCAGCACCACTACGGGAGCCGGGGCCAACGTCCTGACTTTC.

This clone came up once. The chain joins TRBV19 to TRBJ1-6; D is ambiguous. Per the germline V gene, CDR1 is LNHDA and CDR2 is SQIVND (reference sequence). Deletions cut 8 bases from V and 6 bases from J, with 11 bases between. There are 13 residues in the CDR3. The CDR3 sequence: CASGREVNSPLHF. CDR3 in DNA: TGTGCCAGTGGGAGGGAAGTTAATTCACCCCTCCACTTT. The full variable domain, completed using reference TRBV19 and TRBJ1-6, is DGGITQSPKYLFRKEGQNVTLSCEQNLNHDAMYWYRQDPGQGLRLIYYSQIVNDFQKGDIAEGYSVSREKKESFPLTVTSAQKNPTAFYLCASGREVNSPLHFGNGTRLTVT.

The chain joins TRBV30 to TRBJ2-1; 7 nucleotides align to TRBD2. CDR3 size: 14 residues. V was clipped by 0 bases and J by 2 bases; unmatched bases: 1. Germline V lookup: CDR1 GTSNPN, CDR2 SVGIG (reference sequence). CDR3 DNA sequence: TGTGCCTGGAGTGTGAGCGGGGCCTACAATGAGCAGTTCTTC. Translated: CAWSVSGAYNEQFF.

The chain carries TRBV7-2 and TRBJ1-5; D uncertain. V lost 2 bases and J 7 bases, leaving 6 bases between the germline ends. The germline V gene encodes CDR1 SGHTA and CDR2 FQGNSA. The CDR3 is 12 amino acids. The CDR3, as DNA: TGTGCCAGCAGCTTAATTGCGCAGCCCCAGCATTTT. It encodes CASSLIAQPQHF.